This entry features one TCR beta chain sequence. Sequence at one end of the junction differs from germline and may be a read error. The sample is drawn from a study of regulatory T cells in long-lasting Graves disease. Noted time point: newly diagnosed GD, antithyroid drugs for less than 3 months. The TCR library was prepared using RNA isolated from PBMCs. The CDR3 contains 16 residues. Germline V gene data show CDR1 as SEHNR and CDR2 as FQNEAQ (reference sequence). Combining iRepertoire HTBI primers with Arm-PCR of CDR3 regions, the authors built TCR beta libraries. Study processing details: Identification across samples found about 65 TRBV and roughly 14 TRBJ segments. TCRdb re-analysed the multiplex PCR reads in MiXCR, keeping a single row per CDR3 protein. The V and J calls were determined by TCRdb, not by the authors. The table lists roughly 530,000 distinct CDR3 sequences, more than 15% of them singletons.

The same sample was also studied in work on T cells in Graves' hyperthyroidism and ophthalmopathy. This second study notes: The blood repertoire included most of the expanded thyroid clonotypes above 0.001.

The clonotype originates from a woman between 40 and 65 years old with Graves disease. The chain links TRBV7-9 to TRBJ1-4; TRBD1 agrees at 7 bases. The specimen was peripheral blood mononuclear cells (PBMCs), collected at new diagnosis, from a patient treated with antithyroid drugs. The CDR3 is CASSLAVAGGNEKLFF. The CDR3, as DNA: TGTGCCAGCAGCCTAGCTGTGGCAGGGGGGAATGAAAAACTGTTTTTT. The full variable domain, completed using reference TRBV7-9 and TRBJ1-4, is DTGVSQNPRHKITKRGQNVTFRCDPISEHNRLYWYRQTLGQGPEFLTYFQNEAQLEKSRLLSDRFSAERPKGSFSTLEIQRTEQGDSAMYLCASSLAVAGGNEKLFFGSGTQLSVL.